Described below is a single T cell receptor beta chain sequence and its context. The antigen remains unidentified. In germline, CDR1 is MDHEN, CDR2 SYDVKM. The CDR3 is 13 amino acids. The V end was cut by 7 bases, the J end by 5 bases, with 15 bases between. TCRdb's copy holds only in-frame clones and misses some; the assay was immunoSEQ multiplex PCR. The top ten hold 5.5% to 6.5% of the sample, which has 120,000 to 150,000 clones, approximately 90% seen once. These data are taken from a study of T cell responses to AZD1222 COVID-19 vaccine. Study-wide results and caveats: In all cases, repertoires were sampled only after the peak T cell response. Donors were chiefly white British, with a greater number of females, and clonal diversity was perhaps underestimated.

The starting material was peripheral blood, obtained on day 0 of AZD1222 vaccination. The source is an adult in good health. The V gene is TRBV28, the J gene TRBJ2-7; TRBD2 might be the D (7 bases). DNA of the CDR3: TGTGCCAGCAAGGGGGGGCGGGATCACGAGCAGTACTTC. Protein: CASKGGRDHEQYF.